These 16 T cell receptor beta chains originate from one sample sequenced in a study of blood T cell repertoires in COVID-19 (dated by TCRdb to between 2020 and 2021). Libraries were prepared through the immunoSEQ multiplex PCR assay. The clones in this table, taken by TCRdb from immuneACCESS, are in-frame only. Not every clone is retained; where verified, under half of the shortfall comes from an unresolved V gene, and the cause of the rest is unknown. For this sample there are around 300,000 clones; around 90% appear just once. The leading ten clones occupy 0.85% to 1% of the sample. Sequenced: peripheral blood. Receptor source: a woman in her forties who had recovered from COVID-19.

The chain has TRBV6-6 and TRBJ2-2, with D tentatively TRBD1 (6 bases). The V end lost 5 bases, the J end lost 5 bases, and 9 bases lay between the germline ends. This CDR3 is 13 amino acids long. Germline V gene sequence: CDR1 MNHNY, CDR2 SVGAGI (reference sequence). In DNA form, the CDR3 reads TGTGCCAGCAGTGCCACAGGGACCGGGGAGCTGTTTTTT. This translates into CASSATGTGELFF.

The rearrangement uses TRBV19 and TRBJ2-1, with D hard to call. Germline V gene data show CDR1 as LNHDA and CDR2 as SQIVND (reference sequence). V lost 3 bases, J lost 7 bases, and 13 bases lay in between. This CDR3 contains 14 residues. CDR3 protein: CASSIGGVKNEQFF. CDR3 in DNA: TGTGCCAGTAGTATTGGTGGAGTGAAGAATGAGCAGTTCTTC. Full variable domain (missing parts from reference TRBV19 and TRBJ2-1): DGGITQSPKYLFRKEGQNVTLSCEQNLNHDAMYWYRQDPGQGLRLIYYSQIVNDFQKGDIAEGYSVSREKKESFPLTVTSAQKNPTAFYLCASSIGGVKNEQFFGPGTRLTVL.

The J gene is TRBJ2-2, the V gene TRBV2, with TRBD2 matching 10 bases. Germline CDR1 is SNHLY and CDR2 is FYNNEI. Unmatched junction bases numbered 12, after V lost 1 base and J lost 1 base. This CDR3 spans 20 amino acids. The CDR3 DNA reads TGTGCCAGCAGTGAAGTAGCGTCTAGCGGGAGCAGTTGGAACACCGGGGAGCTGTTTTTT. Its protein is CASSEVASSGSSWNTGELFF.

The chain carries TRBV7-8 and TRBJ2-7; D is perhaps TRBD2 (5 bases). This CDR3 is 13 amino acids long. Germline-derived CDR1 and CDR2 are SGHVS and FQNEAQ. Between the trimmed V and J ends, which lost 1 base and 7 bases, there was a span of 11 bases. The CDR3 coding sequence is TGTGCCAGCAGCTTAGGGGAGTTTCGGGAGCAGTACTTC. Encoded protein: CASSLGEFREQYF.

The chain employs TRBV25-1 and TRBJ1-1; D is undetermined. From germline, CDR1 is MGHDK and CDR2 SYGVNS. The V end lost 1 base, the J end lost 0 bases, and 6 bases lay between the germline ends. The CDR3 has 14 amino acids. In DNA form, the CDR3 reads TGTGCCAGCAGTGAATCAACACTGAACACTGAAGCTTTCTTT. Protein product: CASSESTLNTEAFF.

CDR3 sequence (DNA): TGTGCCAGCAGCCCACCCGACTCGTTCTCTTACAATGAGCAGTTCTTC. Translating gives CASSPPDSFSYNEQFF. The V and J genes are TRBV7-9 and TRBJ2-1; D remains unclear. The V end lost 5 bases, the J end lost 4 bases, and 18 bases lay between the germline ends. Germline loops: CDR1 SEHNR, CDR2 FQNEAQ (reference sequence). The CDR3 is 16 residues long.

Here the CDR3 DNA reads TGTGCCAGTGGGCCGGGACACCTGACCTACGAGCAGTACTTC. Amino acid sequence: CASGPGHLTYEQYF. The chain links TRBV7-6 to TRBJ2-7; D may be TRBD1 (6 bases). The CDR3 runs 14 residues. V lost 9 bases and J lost 2, with 17 bases in between. The germline V gene has CDR1 SGHVS and CDR2 FNYEAQ. Supplemented by reference TRBV7-6 and TRBJ2-7, the full variable domain reads GAGVSQSPRYKVTKRGQDVALRCDPISGHVSLYWYRQALGQGPEFLTYFNYEAQQDKSGLPNDRFSAERPEGSISTLTIQRTEQRDSAMYRCASGPGHLTYEQYFGPGTRLTVT.

The chain has TRBV5-8 and TRBJ2-7, with D possibly being TRBD1 (5 bases). The CDR3 is made up of 15 amino acids. Trimming removed 0 bases from V and 0 bases from J, with 10 bases in between. Germline V gene sequence: CDR1 SGHTS, CDR2 YDEGEE. The CDR3 sequence is CASSLAQGSSYEQYF. In nucleotides, the CDR3 is TGTGCCAGCAGCTTGGCGCAGGGAAGCTCCTACGAGCAGTACTTC.

J is TRBJ2-7 and V is TRBV3-1 (or the pseudogene TRBV3-2); possible D gene TRBD2, 6 bases. The V and J ends lost 1 base and 6 bases respectively, with 16 bases between them. This CDR3 has 15 residues. Germline lookup yields CDR1 LGHDT and CDR2 YNNKEL (reference sequence). CDR3 residues: CASSQGLVGAREQYF. CDR3 bases: TGTGCCAGCAGCCAAGGACTAGTCGGGGCACGCGAGCAGTACTTC.

The V and J genes are TRBV18 and TRBJ2-2, with 7 bases aligning to TRBD2. The CDR3 covers 17 residues. Trimming removed 3 bases from V and 2 bases from J; junction bases left unmatched: 9. The V gene's germline CDR1 is KGHSH and CDR2 LQKENI. This chain's CDR3 is CASSPFTSGDNTGELFF. In DNA, the CDR3 is TGTGCCAGCTCACCCTTCACAAGCGGGGACAACACCGGGGAGCTGTTTTTT.

The chain recombines TRBV6-5 with TRBJ2-1; D gene unclear. The V end was cut by 6 bases, the J end by 2 bases, with 11 bases between. This CDR3 has 14 amino acids. Germline V gives CDR1 MNHEY, CDR2 SVGAGI. This chain's CDR3 is CASRGYQAYNEQFF. The CDR3 DNA is TGTGCCAGCAGGGGCTATCAGGCCTACAATGAGCAGTTCTTC.

The chain joins TRBV11-3 to TRBJ2-7, with D uncertain. Deletions cut 2 bases from V and 2 bases from J, with 10 bases between. In germline, CDR1 is SGHNT, CDR2 YENEEA. The CDR3 extends over 14 amino acids. This CDR3 reads CASSLFGGTYEQYF. The CDR3 DNA reads TGTGCCAGCAGCTTATTTGGCGGAACCTACGAGCAGTACTTC.

The chain carries TRBV28 and TRBJ2-3, with D possibly matching TRBD2 (5 bases). The CDR3 totals 15 residues. Germline CDR1 reads MDHEN; CDR2 reads SYDVKM. Trimming cost V 2 bases and J 5 bases, with 14 bases left between them. Written as DNA, the CDR3 is TGTGCCAGCAGTTTACCGGGGATGGGCGGAGATACGCAGTATTTT. This gives the protein CASSLPGMGGDTQYF.

The V gene is TRBV7-2, the J gene TRBJ2-1; maybe TRBD2 (6 bases). Trimming removed 5 bases from V and 8 bases from J, with 16 bases in between. Germline CDR1 is SGHTA and CDR2 is FQGNSA. This CDR3 spans 14 amino acids. The CDR3 region is CASSPRLVGYEQFF. The CDR3 DNA is TGTGCCAGCAGCCCTCGACTAGTAGGGTATGAGCAGTTCTTC. Full variable domain (rest looked up from reference TRBV7-2 and TRBJ2-1): GAGVSQSPSNKVTEKGKDVELRCDPISGHTALYWYRQSLGQGLEFLIYFQGNSAPDKSGLPSDRFSAERTGGSVSTLTIQRTQQEDSAVYLCASSPRLVGYEQFFGPGTRLTVL.

This sequence joins TRBV24-1 and TRBJ2-1; perhaps TRBD1 as D (5 bases). Germline lookup yields CDR1 KGHDR and CDR2 SFDVKD. V was pared by 1 base and J by 4 bases, with 16 bases between. The CDR3 length is 17 residues. In DNA, the CDR3 is TGTGCCACCAGTGATTTTCGCACAGGATCCTTATACAATGAGCAGTTCTTC. Translated, it gives CATSDFRTGSLYNEQFF.

CDR3 sequence (DNA): TGCAGTGCTACGATAGCTGGCGAGCAGTACTTC. Translated, it gives CSATIAGEQYF. V is TRBV20-1 and J is TRBJ2-7; D is unclear. Trimming shortened V by 4 bases and J by 6 bases, and 10 bases separated the two germline ends. The length of the CDR3 is 11 residues. Germline CDR1 reads DFQATT; CDR2 reads SNEGSKA (reference sequence).